Each of the 25 T cell receptor beta chains below was sequenced from the same sample in a study of blood T cell repertoires in COVID-19. TCRdb keeps only in-frame clones here, not all; method: immunoSEQ multiplex PCR. The profile shows around 70,000 clones, 80% of them singletons. The sequenced sample was peripheral blood. The receptors derive from a man aged 65 to 79 who had recovered from COVID-19.

There are a few counts of this clone. The chain couples TRBV19 to TRBJ2-7; TRBD1 matches 9 bases. The CDR3 length is 14 residues. The V gene's germline CDR1 is LNHDA and CDR2 SQIVND (reference sequence). V lost 5 bases to trimming and J lost 2 bases; unmatched junction nucleotides: 4. CDR3 sequence: CASSSGTGPYEQYF. The CDR3 DNA reads TGTGCCAGTAGTTCCGGGACAGGGCCCTACGAGCAGTACTTC.

The chain couples TRBV6-5 to TRBJ2-2, with D maybe TRBD2 (6 bases). V was cut by 5 bases and J by 7 bases, with 17 bases left in between. The V gene's germline CDR1 is MNHEY and CDR2 SVGAGI. This CDR3 region has 15 residues. The CDR3: CASSPGRGRIGELFF. As DNA, the CDR3 is TGTGCCAGCAGTCCCGGCCGGGGGAGAATCGGGGAGCTGTTTTTT.

The chain's CDR3 is CASSLRTWSQPQHF. The CDR3 coding sequence is TGTGCCAGCAGCTTGAGGACATGGAGTCAGCCCCAGCATTTT. The J gene is TRBJ1-5, the V gene TRBV7-2, with D possibly being TRBD1 (5 bases). This CDR3 is 14 amino acids long. Germline lookup yields CDR1 SGHTA and CDR2 FQGNSA. Trimming took off 3 bases at V and 6 bases at J, with 12 bases between the two ends.

CDR3 bases: TGTGCCAGCAGGACTAGTTCCGGGGAGCTGTTTTTT. Translating gives CASRTSSGELFF. The V and J genes are TRBV6-5 and TRBJ2-2; a possible D gene is TRBD2 (6 bases). CDR3 length: 12 residues. Germline assignment: CDR1 MNHEY and CDR2 SVGAGI. Trimming removed 6 bases at V and 6 bases at J, with 8 bases between.

To note about this clone: Distinct nucleotide sequences in the sample also encode this CDR3. The V and J genes are TRBV6-2 or TRBV6-3 and TRBJ1-2; D remains ambiguous. Per the germline V gene, CDR1 is MNHEY and CDR2 is SVGEGT. V was shortened by 4 bases and J by 2 bases, with 5 bases between the two germline ends. The CDR3 runs 12 residues. The CDR3 coding sequence is TGTGCCAGCAGTTCGGGGAACTATGGCTACACCTTC. Its translation is CASSSGNYGYTF.

The chain joins TRBV7-2 to TRBJ2-1; tentatively, D is TRBD2 (5 bases). The germline V gene encodes CDR1 SGHTA and CDR2 FQGNSA. The V end was cut by 0 bases, the J end by 1 base, with 13 bases between. The CDR3 is 17 amino acids. CDR3 sequence (DNA): TGTGCCAGCAGCTTAGCCTCAGGACTTTCTTCCTACAATGAGCAGTTCTTC. This codes for CASSLASGLSSYNEQFF.

This clone has just a few counts. V and J are TRBV19 and TRBJ2-1, with D perhaps TRBD2 (5 bases). The CDR3 contains 13 residues. Germline V lookup: CDR1 LNHDA, CDR2 SQIVND (reference sequence). V lost 5 bases and J lost 11, with 16 bases in between. The CDR3 loop is CASSPGSQRQQFF. The CDR3 nucleotides are TGTGCCAGTAGTCCGGGGAGCCAGCGTCAGCAGTTCTTC.

V gene TRBV5-8 combines with J gene TRBJ2-4; D is possibly TRBD1 (6 bases). Germline V gene sequence: CDR1 SGHTS, CDR2 YDEGEE. The CDR3 consists of 14 residues. V was trimmed by 0 bases and J by 9 bases, leaving 13 bases between them. CDR3 in amino acids: CASSLAGEMGIQYF. CDR3 nucleotide sequence: TGTGCCAGCAGCTTGGCAGGGGAGATGGGCATTCAGTACTTC.

This chain connects TRBV7-8 to TRBJ2-5; 7 nucleotides match TRBD1. Germline V gives CDR1 SGHVS, CDR2 FQNEAQ. This CDR3 is 15 amino acids long. With 3 bases clipped from V and 1 base from J, the junction kept 5 bases outside the gene matches. DNA of the CDR3: TGTGCCAGCAGCTTCCAGGGGGTAGTCCAAGAGACCCAGTACTTC. Amino acids: CASSFQGVVQETQYF.

This clone was counted a few times. CDR3: CAISDTGVRFGNTIYF. The CDR3 nucleotides read TGTGCCATCAGTGATACCGGGGTGCGGTTCGGAAACACCATATATTTT. This chain links TRBV10-3 with TRBJ1-3, with D unresolved. The CDR3 extends over 16 amino acids. Germline V gene data show CDR1 as ENHRY and CDR2 as SYGVKD. The V end lost 3 bases, the J end lost 4 bases, and 16 bases lay between the germline ends.

In its sample, this clone was seen once. The rearrangement joins TRBV2 to TRBJ2-3, with TRBD1 matching 11 bases. Germline loops: CDR1 SNHLY, CDR2 FYNNEI. Trimming at V came to 4 bases and at J to 5 bases, leaving 2 bases not matched to a gene. The CDR3 sequence is 14 residues long. The CDR3 here is CASSGDRGGDTQYF. The CDR3 coding sequence is TGTGCCAGCAGTGGGGACAGGGGGGGAGATACGCAGTATTTT.

This clone was observed once. This rearrangement joins TRBV19 to TRBJ2-1, with 10 bases matching TRBD2. The germline gives CDR1 LNHDA, CDR2 SQIVND (reference sequence). The CDR3 runs to 19 residues. V was pared by 6 bases and J by 0 bases, with 14 bases of the junction left unmatched. This chain's CDR3 is CASSQQGPSGGPSYNEQFF. The CDR3 nucleotides are TGTGCCAGTAGCCAACAGGGTCCTAGCGGGGGACCCTCCTACAATGAGCAGTTCTTC. The full variable domain, its missing parts supplied by reference TRBV19 and TRBJ2-1, is DGGITQSPKYLFRKEGQNVTLSCEQNLNHDAMYWYRQDPGQGLRLIYYSQIVNDFQKGDIAEGYSVSREKKESFPLTVTSAQKNPTAFYLCASSQQGPSGGPSYNEQFFGPGTRLTVL.

This clone was observed a few times. The V call is TRBV19, the J call TRBJ1-4; TRBD1 agrees at 7 bases. The CDR3 sequence is 14 residues long. Germline assignment: CDR1 LNHDA and CDR2 SQIVND (reference sequence). Trimming at V came to 8 bases and at J to 7 bases, leaving 10 bases not matched to a gene. The CDR3 nucleotides read TGTGCCAGTGCCCCCAGGGGGAGCGGTGAAAAACTGTTTTTT. As protein: CASAPRGSGEKLFF.

The DNA of the CDR3 is TGCGCCAGCAGCTTTGGACAGACAAATTCACCCCTCCACTTT. Its translation: CASSFGQTNSPLHF. The rearrangement links TRBV5-1 to TRBJ1-6; tentative D call: TRBD1 (6 bases). The CDR3 sequence is 14 residues long. V was cut by 2 bases and J by 7 bases, with 10 bases left in between. The germline gives CDR1 SGHRS, CDR2 YFSETQ.

The count of this clone is one. The V and J genes are TRBV6-6 and TRBJ1-3; TRBD1 matches 7 bases. The CDR3 is made up of 14 amino acids. CDR1 and CDR2 from the germline V gene are MNHNY and SVGAGI (reference sequence). V trimming: 2 bases; J trimming: 2 bases; junction bases outside the gene matches: 0. CDR3 loop: CASSYGQAGNTIYF. The CDR3 nucleotides are TGTGCCAGCAGTTACGGACAGGCTGGAAACACCATATATTTT.

This chain links TRBV24-1 with TRBJ2-6; TRBD1 matches at 7 bases. The germline CDR1 and CDR2 sequences are KGHDR and SFDVKD. This CDR3 is built from 16 residues. V gave up 4 bases and J gave up 1 base; unmatched junction bases: 3. CDR3 sequence (DNA): TGTGCCACCAGTGACCCGACAGGGTCTGGGGCCAACGTCCTGACTTTC. It yields the protein CATSDPTGSGANVLTF.

This clone was found once. The rearrangement uses TRBV6-5 and TRBJ2-7; D possibly corresponds to TRBD1 (5 bases). The CDR3 is 13 residues long. Looked up from germline, CDR1 is MNHEY and CDR2 is SVGAGI. V was clipped by 5 bases and J by 3 bases, with 11 bases between them. The CDR3 reads CASSRRGLYEQYF. CDR3 DNA sequence: TGTGCCAGCAGTCGAAGGGGCCTCTACGAGCAGTACTTC.

The V and J genes are TRBV4-3 and TRBJ2-5; TRBD2 aligns across 9 bases. Unmatched junction bases numbered 5, after V lost 4 bases and J lost 2 bases. This CDR3 contains 15 residues. From germline, CDR1 is LGHNA and CDR2 YSLEER. The CDR3 nucleotides read TGCGCCAGCAGCCGTCGACTAGCGGAACAAGAGACCCAGTACTTC. This encodes CASSRRLAEQETQYF.

This chain uses TRBV9 with TRBJ2-1, with a possible D match to TRBD2 (5 bases). CDR3 length equals 16 residues. Between the trimmed V and J ends, which lost 4 bases and 5 bases, there was a span of 19 bases. Germline V CDR1 and CDR2: SGDLS, YYNGEE. The CDR3 region is CASSSKIERSHNEQFF. The CDR3 DNA reads TGTGCCAGCAGCTCGAAGATTGAGCGGAGCCACAATGAGCAGTTCTTC.

The CDR3 protein is CSVGPDRNQPQHF. The DNA of the CDR3 is TGCAGCGTTGGCCCCGACAGAAATCAGCCCCAGCATTTT. The V and J genes are TRBV29-1 and TRBJ1-5; TRBD1 might be the D (5 bases). The CDR3 is 13 amino acids. The germline V gene encodes CDR1 SQVTM and CDR2 ANQGSEA. Trimming left V 4 bases short and J 4 bases short, with 11 bases between.

V is TRBV5-1 and J is TRBJ2-1; TRBD2 matches at 11 bases. The V gene end was trimmed by 3 bases and the J gene end by 6 bases; junction bases not matched to a gene: 5. The CDR3 totals 15 residues. CDR1 SGHRS and CDR2 YFSETQ come from the germline V gene. CDR3 residues: CASSSGTSGFNEQFF. CDR3 DNA sequence: TGCGCCAGCAGCTCCGGGACTAGCGGCTTCAATGAGCAGTTCTTC.

The J gene is TRBJ1-4, the V gene TRBV5-1; tentatively, D is TRBD1 (5 bases). The V and J ends lost 0 bases and 8 bases respectively, with 11 bases between them. This CDR3 has 14 amino acids. Germline lookup yields CDR1 SGHRS and CDR2 YFSETQ. The CDR3 nucleotides read TGCGCCAGCAGCTTGGGACAGTTGGAGGAAAAACTGTTTTTT. Translated, it gives CASSLGQLEEKLFF.

The chain has TRBV28 and TRBJ1-1; TRBD1 aligns across 8 bases. V was clipped by 7 bases and J by 2 bases; unmatched bases: 6. Germline values: CDR1 MDHEN, CDR2 SYDVKM. This CDR3 has 14 residues. The CDR3 bases are TGTGCCAGCAAGAGCGGACAGGGAAACACTGAAGCTTTCTTT. Protein product: CASKSGQGNTEAFF.

The chain joins TRBV28 to TRBJ1-4; 8 nucleotides line up with TRBD1. This CDR3 has 17 residues. The trim removed 4 bases at V and 8 bases at J, leaving 15 bases unmatched. Germline values: CDR1 MDHEN, CDR2 SYDVKM. The CDR3 DNA reads TGTGCCAGCAGTTCCGTAGACAGGGGAGTACGGGGCGAAAAACTGTTTTTT. Translation: CASSSVDRGVRGEKLFF. Using reference TRBV28 and TRBJ1-4 for the parts outside the CDR3, the full variable domain is DVKVTQSSRYLVKRTGEKVFLECVQDMDHENMFWYRQDPGLGLRLIYFSYDVKMKEKGDIPEGYSVSREKKERFSLILESASTNQTSMYLCASSSVDRGVRGEKLFFGSGTQLSVL.

V is TRBV7-2 and J is TRBJ1-6; tentative D call: TRBD1 (5 bases). The germline CDR1 and CDR2 sequences are SGHTA and FQGNSA. The V end lost 5 bases, the J end lost 8 bases, and 13 bases lay between the germline ends. The CDR3 extends over 14 amino acids. Here the CDR3 reads CASSPHARDSPLHF. The CDR3 coding sequence is TGTGCCAGCAGCCCGCACGCCAGGGATTCACCCCTCCACTTT.